The 12 T cell receptor beta chains presented below share a single source sample, sequenced in a study of blood T cell repertoires in COVID-19. The method was immunoSEQ multiplex PCR; TCRdb's version includes in-frame clones alone and lacks a portion of them. The table lists about 270,000 clones, approximately 77% of them singletons, with roughly 3% in the top ten. Specimen: peripheral blood. These receptors were taken from a woman aged 18 to 35 with acute or convalescent COVID-19.

CDR3 loop: CATSPPPGLTANEQFF. The CDR3 nucleotides read TGTGCCACCAGCCCACCTCCAGGCCTTACTGCGAATGAGCAGTTCTTC. This rearrangement joins TRBV15 to TRBJ2-1; no firm D call. Trimming stripped 5 bases from V and 7 bases from J, with 21 bases between. The CDR3 is 16 residues long. Per the germline V gene, CDR1 is LNHNV and CDR2 is YYDKDF (reference sequence).

This chain connects TRBV13 to TRBJ2-7, with 8 bases matching TRBD2. This CDR3 contains 16 residues. The germline CDR1 and CDR2 sequences are PRHDT and FYEKMQ (reference sequence). V was pared by 5 bases and J by 0 bases, with 9 bases of the junction left unmatched. CDR3 residues: CASSSRGRTLSYEQYF. CDR3 DNA: TGTGCCAGCAGCAGCCGCGGGAGGACCCTCTCCTACGAGCAGTACTTC.

J is TRBJ2-2 and V is TRBV3-1 (or the pseudogene TRBV3-2); 7 nucleotides line up with TRBD2. V gave up 1 base and J gave up 3 bases; unmatched junction bases: 11. This CDR3 contains 18 residues. The germline V gene encodes CDR1 LGHDT and CDR2 YNNKEL (reference sequence). CDR3 amino acids: CASSQVGWGLADTGELFF. Written as DNA, the CDR3 is TGTGCCAGCAGCCAAGTTGGCTGGGGTCTAGCGGACACCGGGGAGCTGTTTTTT.

The gene calls are TRBV7-2 and TRBJ2-1; perhaps TRBD2 as D (6 bases). The CDR3 extends over 14 amino acids. Germline V CDR1 and CDR2: SGHTA, FQGNSA. V lost 5 bases and J lost 6, with 14 bases in between. The CDR3 DNA reads as TGTGCCAGCAGCAACCCGTCTAGCGCCAATGAGCAGTTCTTC. This sequence encodes CASSNPSSANEQFF.

The chain links TRBV19 to TRBJ1-2; D possibly corresponds to TRBD1 (6 bases). CDR1 is LNHDA and CDR2 is SQIVND in the germline V gene (reference sequence). This CDR3 is 12 amino acids long. V dropped 5 bases and J dropped 7 bases, with 11 bases sitting between them. CDR3 residues: CASSPDSSGYTF. For the CDR3, the DNA is TGTGCCAGTAGTCCGGACAGTTCTGGCTACACCTTC.

This rearrangement joins TRBV14 to TRBJ2-3, with TRBD2 matching over 7 bases. The V and J ends lost 1 base and 0 bases, in that order; junction bases with no gene match: 4. CDR1 is SGHDN and CDR2 is FVKESK in the germline V gene. The CDR3 runs 16 residues. The chain's CDR3 is CASSQVTGGSTDTQYF. In nucleotides, the CDR3 is TGTGCCAGCAGCCAAGTGACGGGAGGAAGCACAGATACGCAGTATTTT.

This clone was seen only once. The chain links TRBV28 to TRBJ2-7; 10 bases map to TRBD2. The V and J ends lost 3 bases and 3 bases, in that order; junction bases with no gene match: 14. CDR3 length: 18 amino acids. Per germline, CDR1 MDHEN and CDR2 SYDVKM. Written as DNA, the CDR3 is TGTGCCAGCAGTTTCGAGATCTCCCCTAGCGGGAGTTTCTACGAGCAGTACTTC. The encoded protein is CASSFEISPSGSFYEQYF.

There are a few counts of this clone. This chain uses TRBV7-3 with TRBJ1-2; D might be TRBD1 (5 bases). V gave up 5 bases and J gave up 4 bases, with 11 bases separating them. The CDR3 spans 13 residues. CDR1 is SGHTA and CDR2 is FQGTGA in the germline V gene. The CDR3 is CASSPDTSYGYTF. Here the CDR3 DNA reads TGTGCCAGCAGCCCGGACACTTCCTATGGCTACACCTTC.

Only one count was recorded for this clone. The gene calls are TRBV27 and TRBJ2-7; TRBD1 is a possible D gene (5 bases). Trimming shortened V by 6 bases and J by 2 bases, and 14 bases separated the two germline ends. The CDR3 loop spans 14 amino acids. Germline lookup yields CDR1 MNHEY and CDR2 SMNVEV (reference sequence). CDR3 residues: CASSLVWGPYEQYF. The CDR3 DNA reads as TGTGCCAGCAGCCTCGTGTGGGGCCCCTACGAGCAGTACTTC.

This clone was counted a single time. The chain joins TRBV19 to TRBJ2-1; 9 bases are a match to TRBD2. Germline V CDR1 and CDR2: LNHDA, SQIVND (reference sequence). Trimming took 0 bases from V and 4 from J; bases not matched to a gene: 13. The CDR3 spans 19 residues. In DNA, the CDR3 is TGTGCCAGTAGTATAGATCCCCCCCCTAGCGGGAATCAATACAATGAGCAGTTCTTC. Residues: CASSIDPPPSGNQYNEQFF.

This clone was seen more than once but under ten times. The CDR3 bases are TGTGCCAGCAGTTTTCGGCGGAACAATCAGCCCCAGCATTTT. It is translated as CASSFRRNNQPQHF. The genes are TRBV27 and TRBJ1-5, with D unclear. Trimming pared 3 bases from V and 3 bases from J, leaving 9 bases between. This CDR3 region has 14 residues. Germline loops: CDR1 MNHEY, CDR2 SMNVEV (reference sequence).

The chain links TRBV9 to TRBJ2-3; 8 positions match TRBD1. The CDR3 consists of 16 residues. V lost 3 bases to trimming and J lost 7 bases; unmatched junction nucleotides: 13. The germline gives CDR1 SGDLS, CDR2 YYNGEE. CDR3 residues: CASSADPGQGSHTQYF. CDR3 DNA: TGTGCCAGCAGCGCGGACCCTGGACAGGGTTCCCATACGCAGTATTTT.